These 3 T cell receptor beta chains share one sample of origin, sequenced in a study of beta chain features in type 1 diabetes. All of the isolated RNA was reverse transcribed, so expressed TCRB transcripts were sequenced. Sequencing was performed with immunoSEQ multiplex PCR; in TCRdb, only in-frame clones are kept and a portion is missing. The repertoire holds 120,000 to 150,000 clones, 6.5% to 8.5% seen once, with approximately 1.5% in the top ten. The sequenced material came from central memory CD4+ T cells from blood. Receptors originate from a woman in her thirties in good health.

This clone came up a few times. CDR3 protein: CATQTVAGAYNEQFF. In DNA, the CDR3 is TGTGCCACTCAAACTGTAGCGGGGGCCTACAATGAGCAGTTCTTC. The chain uses TRBV18 and TRBJ2-1; 9 bases agree with TRBD2. The CDR3 is 15 residues long. Germline V CDR1 and CDR2: KGHSH, LQKENI. Trimming at V came to 10 bases and at J to 2 bases, leaving 9 bases not matched to a gene.

The gene calls are TRBV11-2 and TRBJ2-7; possible D gene TRBD2, 5 bases. V shed 7 bases and J shed 6 bases, with 19 bases lying between them. The length of the CDR3 is 14 residues. Looked up from germline, CDR1 is SGHAT and CDR2 is FQNNGV. In nucleotides, the CDR3 is TGTGCCAGCACCTTTACACTAGATGAGGGCGAGCAGTACTTC. It yields the protein CASTFTLDEGEQYF.

A few counts support this clone. This chain joins TRBV28 and TRBJ2-1, with 8 nucleotides matching TRBD2. V lost 2 bases to trimming and J lost 3 bases; unmatched junction nucleotides: 3. The CDR3 consists of 15 residues. Germline CDR1 MDHEN, CDR2 SYDVKM. DNA for the CDR3: TGTGCCAGCAGTTTAATCACTAGCGGCTACAATGAGCAGTTCTTC. This gives the protein CASSLITSGYNEQFF.